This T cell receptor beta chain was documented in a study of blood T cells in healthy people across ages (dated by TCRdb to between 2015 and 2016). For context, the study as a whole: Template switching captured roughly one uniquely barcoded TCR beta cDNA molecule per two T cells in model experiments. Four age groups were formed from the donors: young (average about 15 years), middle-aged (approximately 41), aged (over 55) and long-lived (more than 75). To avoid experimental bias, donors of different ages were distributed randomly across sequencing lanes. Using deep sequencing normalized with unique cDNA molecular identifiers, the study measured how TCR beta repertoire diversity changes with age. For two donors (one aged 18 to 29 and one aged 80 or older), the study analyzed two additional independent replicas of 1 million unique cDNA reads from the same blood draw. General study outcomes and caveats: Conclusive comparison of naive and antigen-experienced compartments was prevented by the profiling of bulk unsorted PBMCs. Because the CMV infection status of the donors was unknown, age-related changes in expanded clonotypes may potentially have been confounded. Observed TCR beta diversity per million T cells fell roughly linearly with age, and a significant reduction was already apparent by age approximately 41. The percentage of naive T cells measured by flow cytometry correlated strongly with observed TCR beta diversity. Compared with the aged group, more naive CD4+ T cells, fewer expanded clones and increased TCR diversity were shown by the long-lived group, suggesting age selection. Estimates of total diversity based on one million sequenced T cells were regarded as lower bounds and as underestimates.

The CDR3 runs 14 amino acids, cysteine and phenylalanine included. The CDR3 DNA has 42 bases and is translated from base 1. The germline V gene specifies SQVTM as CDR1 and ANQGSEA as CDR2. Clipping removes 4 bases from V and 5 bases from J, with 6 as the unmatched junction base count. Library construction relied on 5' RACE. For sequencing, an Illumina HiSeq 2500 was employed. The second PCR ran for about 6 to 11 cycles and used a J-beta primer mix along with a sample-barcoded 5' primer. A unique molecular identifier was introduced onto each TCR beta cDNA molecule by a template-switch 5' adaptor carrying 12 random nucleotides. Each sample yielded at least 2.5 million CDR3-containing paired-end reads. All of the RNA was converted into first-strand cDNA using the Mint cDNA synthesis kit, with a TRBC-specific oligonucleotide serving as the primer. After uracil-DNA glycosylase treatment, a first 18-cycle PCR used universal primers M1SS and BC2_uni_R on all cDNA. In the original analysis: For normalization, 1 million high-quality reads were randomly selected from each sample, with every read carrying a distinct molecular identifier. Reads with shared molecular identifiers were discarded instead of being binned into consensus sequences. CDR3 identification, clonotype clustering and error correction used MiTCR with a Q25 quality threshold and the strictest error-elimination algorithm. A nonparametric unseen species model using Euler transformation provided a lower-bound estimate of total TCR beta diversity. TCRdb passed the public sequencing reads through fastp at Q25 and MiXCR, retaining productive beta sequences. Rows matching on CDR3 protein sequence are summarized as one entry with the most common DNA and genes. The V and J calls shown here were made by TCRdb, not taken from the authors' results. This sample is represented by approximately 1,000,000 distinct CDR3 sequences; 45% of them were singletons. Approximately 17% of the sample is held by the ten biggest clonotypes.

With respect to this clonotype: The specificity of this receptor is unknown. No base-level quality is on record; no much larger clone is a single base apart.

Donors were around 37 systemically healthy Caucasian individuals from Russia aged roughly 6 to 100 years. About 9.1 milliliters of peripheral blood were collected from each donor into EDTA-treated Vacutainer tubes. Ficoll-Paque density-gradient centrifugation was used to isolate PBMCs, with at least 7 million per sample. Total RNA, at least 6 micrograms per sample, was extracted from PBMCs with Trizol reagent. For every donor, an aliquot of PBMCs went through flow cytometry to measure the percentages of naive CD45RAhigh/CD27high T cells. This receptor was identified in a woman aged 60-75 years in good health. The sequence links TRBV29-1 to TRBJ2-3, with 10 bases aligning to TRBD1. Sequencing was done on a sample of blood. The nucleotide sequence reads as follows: TGCAGCGTTGCCGGGACAGGGGTTTTAGATACGCAGTATTTT. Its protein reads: CSVAGTGVLDTQYF.